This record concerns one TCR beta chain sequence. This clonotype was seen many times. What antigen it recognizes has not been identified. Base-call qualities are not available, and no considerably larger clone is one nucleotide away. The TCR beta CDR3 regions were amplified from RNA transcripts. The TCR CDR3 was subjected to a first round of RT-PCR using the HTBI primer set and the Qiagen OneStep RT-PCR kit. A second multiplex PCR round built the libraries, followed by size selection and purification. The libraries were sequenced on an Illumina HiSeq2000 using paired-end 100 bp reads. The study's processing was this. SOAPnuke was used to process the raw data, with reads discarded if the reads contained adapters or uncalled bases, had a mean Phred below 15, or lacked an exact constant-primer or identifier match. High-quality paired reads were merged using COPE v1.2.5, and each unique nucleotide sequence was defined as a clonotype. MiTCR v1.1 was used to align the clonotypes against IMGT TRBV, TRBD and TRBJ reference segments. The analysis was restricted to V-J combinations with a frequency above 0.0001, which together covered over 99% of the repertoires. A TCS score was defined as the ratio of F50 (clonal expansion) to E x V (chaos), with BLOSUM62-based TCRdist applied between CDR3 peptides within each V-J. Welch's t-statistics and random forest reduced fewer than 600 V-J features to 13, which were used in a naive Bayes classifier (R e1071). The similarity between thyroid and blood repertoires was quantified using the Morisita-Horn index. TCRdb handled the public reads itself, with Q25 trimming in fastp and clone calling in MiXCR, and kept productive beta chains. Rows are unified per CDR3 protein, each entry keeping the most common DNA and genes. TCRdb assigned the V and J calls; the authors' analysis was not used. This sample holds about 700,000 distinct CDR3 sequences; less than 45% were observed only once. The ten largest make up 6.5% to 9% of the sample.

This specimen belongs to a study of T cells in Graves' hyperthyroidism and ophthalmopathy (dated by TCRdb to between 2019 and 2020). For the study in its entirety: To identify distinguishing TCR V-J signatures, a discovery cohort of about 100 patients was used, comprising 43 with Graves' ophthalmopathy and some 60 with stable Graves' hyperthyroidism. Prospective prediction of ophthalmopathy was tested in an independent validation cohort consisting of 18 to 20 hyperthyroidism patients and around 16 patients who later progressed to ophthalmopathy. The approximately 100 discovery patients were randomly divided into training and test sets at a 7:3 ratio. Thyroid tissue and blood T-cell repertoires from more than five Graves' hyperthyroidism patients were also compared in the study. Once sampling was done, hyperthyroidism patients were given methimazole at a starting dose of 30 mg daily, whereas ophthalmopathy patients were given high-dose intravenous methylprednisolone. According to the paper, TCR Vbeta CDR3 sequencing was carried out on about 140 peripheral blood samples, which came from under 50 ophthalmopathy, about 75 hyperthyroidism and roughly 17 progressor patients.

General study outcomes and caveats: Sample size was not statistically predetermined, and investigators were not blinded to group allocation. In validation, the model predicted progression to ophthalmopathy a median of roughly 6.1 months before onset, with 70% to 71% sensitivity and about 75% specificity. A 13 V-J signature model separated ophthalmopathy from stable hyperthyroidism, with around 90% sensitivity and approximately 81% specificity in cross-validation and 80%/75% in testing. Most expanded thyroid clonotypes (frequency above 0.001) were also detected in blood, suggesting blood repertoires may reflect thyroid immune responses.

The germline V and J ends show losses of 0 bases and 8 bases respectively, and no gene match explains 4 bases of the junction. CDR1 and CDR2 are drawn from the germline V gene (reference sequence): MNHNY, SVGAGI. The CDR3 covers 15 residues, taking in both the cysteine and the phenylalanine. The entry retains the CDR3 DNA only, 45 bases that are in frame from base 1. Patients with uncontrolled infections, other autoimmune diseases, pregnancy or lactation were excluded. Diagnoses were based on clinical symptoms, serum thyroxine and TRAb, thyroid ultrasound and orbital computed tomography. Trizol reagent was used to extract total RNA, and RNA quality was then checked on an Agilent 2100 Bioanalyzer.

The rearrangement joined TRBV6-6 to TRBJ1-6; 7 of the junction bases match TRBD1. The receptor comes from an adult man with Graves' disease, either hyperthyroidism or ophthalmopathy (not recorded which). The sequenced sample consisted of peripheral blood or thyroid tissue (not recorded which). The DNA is TGTGCCAGCAGTTACTCGACAGGGAGGGATTCACCCCTCCACTTT. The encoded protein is CASSYSTGRDSPLHF.